This section outlines one T cell receptor (beta chain) sequence together with its context. No antigen is known for it. These data originate in a study of cytomegalovirus exposure and HLA in healthy donors. PCR primers comprised 60 Vbeta and 13 Jbeta primers. Data came from immunoSEQ multiplex PCR; TCRdb stores just in-frame clones and leaves some out. The sample yields 35,000 to 55,000 clones, about 80% seen once. Study-wide points: Three of the chains that were CMV-associated were confirmed in vitro to be specific for CMV antigens. It was reported that TCR beta sequences correctly inferred the HLA-A and HLA-B alleles for most subjects.

Unmatched junction bases numbered 17, after V lost 5 bases and J lost 4 bases. Germline values: CDR1 LNHDA, CDR2 SQIVND (reference sequence). CDR3 length: 20 amino acids. The sequencing input was PBMCs. This chain joins TRBV19 and TRBJ2-1; 13 nucleotides agree with TRBD2. This sequence originates from a man younger than 45 in good health and CMV-seronegative. CDR3 in amino acids: CASSRRLAGGPPLPYNEQFF. The CDR3, as DNA: TGTGCCAGTAGTCGGAGACTAGCGGGAGGCCCCCCTTTACCTTACAATGAGCAGTTCTTC.